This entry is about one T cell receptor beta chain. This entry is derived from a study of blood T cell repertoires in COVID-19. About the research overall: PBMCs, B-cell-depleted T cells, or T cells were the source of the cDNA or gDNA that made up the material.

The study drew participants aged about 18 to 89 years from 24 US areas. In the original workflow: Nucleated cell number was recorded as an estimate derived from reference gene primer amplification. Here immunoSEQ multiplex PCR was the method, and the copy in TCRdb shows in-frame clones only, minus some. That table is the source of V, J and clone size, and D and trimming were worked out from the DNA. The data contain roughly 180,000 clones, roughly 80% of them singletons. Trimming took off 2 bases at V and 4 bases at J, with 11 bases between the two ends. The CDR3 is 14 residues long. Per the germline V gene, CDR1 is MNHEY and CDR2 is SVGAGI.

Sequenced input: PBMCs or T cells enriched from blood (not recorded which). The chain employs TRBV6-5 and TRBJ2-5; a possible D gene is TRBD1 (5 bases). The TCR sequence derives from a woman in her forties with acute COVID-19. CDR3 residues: CASSYRTRGETQYF. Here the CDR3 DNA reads TGTGCCAGCAGTTACCGTACAAGGGGAGAGACCCAGTACTTC.